The 11 T cell receptor beta chains below were found in one sample sequenced in a study of identical twins. TCRdb re-called the 5' RACE reads through MiXCR, storing one row per CDR3 protein. Among under 350,000 distinct CDR3 sequences listed, roughly 9.7% were seen once. This sample was shared with a second study, whose subject was yellow fever vaccine responses in identical twins.

Material: CD8+ T cells sorted from blood. The source is a woman younger than 30 in good health.

This clonotype has just a few counts. The chain carries TRBV19 and TRBJ1-1, with no clear D. This CDR3 has 12 residues. The germline gives CDR1 LNHDA, CDR2 SQIVND (reference sequence). Trimming removed 3 bases from V and 4 bases from J, with 6 bases in between. This CDR3 is CASSIRGTEAFF. The CDR3 DNA is TGTGCCAGTAGTATCCGTGGCACTGAAGCTTTCTTT. Complete variable domain (other parts from reference TRBV19 and TRBJ1-1): DGGITQSPKYLFRKEGQNVTLSCEQNLNHDAMYWYRQDPGQGLRLIYYSQIVNDFQKGDIAEGYSVSREKKESFPLTVTSAQKNPTAFYLCASSIRGTEAFFGQGTRLTVV.

Here the CDR3 reads CASREGPYEQYF. The CDR3 DNA reads as TGTGCCAGCAGGGAGGGACCCTACGAGCAGTACTTC. V is TRBV2 and J is TRBJ2-7; possibly TRBD2 for D (6 bases). Germline CDR1 reads SNHLY; CDR2 reads FYNNEI. This CDR3 is 12 amino acids long. V lost 6 bases and J 2 bases, leaving 8 bases between the germline ends.

The rearrangement links TRBV21-1 to TRBJ2-3; the table's D call TRBD2 went unverified against the DNA. TRBV21-1 is reported as a pseudogene. The CDR3 sequence is 16 residues long. The CDR3 spells CASSKGLAGNTDTQYF. In nucleotides, the CDR3 is TGTGCCAGCAGCAAAGGACTAGCGGGGAACACAGATACGCAGTATTTT.

The DNA for the CDR3 is TGCGCCAGCAGCCCGACAGTAAGCGGGAGTTATGAGACCCAGTACTTC. Protein sequence: CASSPTVSGSYETQYF. J is TRBJ2-5 and V is TRBV5-1, with 8 positions matching TRBD2. V shed 4 bases and J 5 bases; nucleotides not matched to a gene: 13. The CDR3 length is 16 residues. In germline, CDR1 is SGHRS, CDR2 YFSETQ. Supplemented by reference TRBV5-1 and TRBJ2-5, the full variable domain reads KAGVTQTPRYLIKTRGQQVTLSCSPISGHRSVSWYQQTPGQGLQFLFEYFSETQRNKGNFPGRFSGRQFSNSRSEMNVSTLELGDSALYLCASSPTVSGSYETQYFGPGTRLLVL.

V usage is TRBV11-2 and J usage is TRBJ2-7; 7 bases align to TRBD2. The CDR3 has 18 residues. The V and J ends lost 5 bases and 4 bases, in that order; junction bases with no gene match: 20. Germline V gives CDR1 SGHAT, CDR2 FQNNGV. DNA of the CDR3: TGTGCCAGCAGCAGAACGGGACTAAAGCGGGAAACCTGGTACGAGCAGTACTTC. Translation gives CASSRTGLKRETWYEQYF.

The chain has TRBV6-1 and TRBJ2-1; the D is unclear. Germline assignment: CDR1 MNHNS and CDR2 SASEGT. CDR3 size: 13 residues. V was clipped by 5 bases and J by 8 bases, with 13 bases between them. CDR3: CASSTRAPDEQFF. CDR3 in DNA: TGTGCCAGCAGTACCCGGGCCCCCGATGAGCAGTTCTTC.

This clonotype was observed at least ten times. The gene calls are TRBV5-1 and TRBJ2-7; no definite D call. Trimming removed 0 bases at V and 2 bases at J, with 12 bases between. The CDR3 has 15 amino acids. Germline CDR1 SGHRS, CDR2 YFSETQ. The CDR3 DNA reads as TGCGCCAGCAGCTTGGATGGTCCTCCCGCCTACGAGCAGTACTTC. It codes for CASSLDGPPAYEQYF.

This clonotype has more than one count but fewer than ten. The genes are TRBV27 and TRBJ2-1; D not resolved. CDR3 size: 12 residues. CDR1 is MNHEY and CDR2 is SMNVEV in the germline V gene (reference sequence). Trimming removed 6 bases at V and 7 bases at J, with 10 bases between. CDR3 nucleotide sequence: TGTGCCAGCAGACATCTAGGGAATGAGCAGTTCTTC. This sequence encodes CASRHLGNEQFF.

This chain connects TRBV30 to TRBJ1-2, with a weak D call TRBD1 (5 bases). Trimming removed 1 base from V and 8 bases from J, with 14 bases in between. The CDR3 consists of 13 residues. Germline loops: CDR1 GTSNPN, CDR2 SVGIG (reference sequence). The DNA for the CDR3 is TGTGCCTGGAGTGGAGGGGTCGCTCCCGGCTACACCTTC. Amino acids: CAWSGGVAPGYTF.

This clonotype was seen only a few times. The V gene is TRBV30, the J gene TRBJ2-1; TRBD1 matches 7 bases. CDR1 GTSNPN and CDR2 SVGIG come from the germline V gene (reference sequence). With V trimmed by 2 bases and J by 4 bases, 5 bases remained unmatched. CDR3 length equals 14 residues. The CDR3 loop is CAWSSGTAYNEQFF. The CDR3 bases are TGTGCCTGGAGTTCCGGGACAGCTTACAATGAGCAGTTCTTC. Supplemented by reference TRBV30 and TRBJ2-1, the full variable domain reads SQTIHQWPATLVQPVGSPLSLECTVEGTSNPNLYWYRQAAGRGLQLLFYSVGIGQISSEVPQNLSASRPQDRQFILSSKKLLLSDSGFYLCAWSSGTAYNEQFFGPGTRLTVL.

In this sample, this clonotype turned up many times. This chain joins TRBV7-9 and TRBJ1-5, with no clear D. Germline-derived CDR1 and CDR2 are SEHNR and FQNEAQ (reference sequence). The CDR3 is made up of 14 amino acids. V was cut by 3 bases and J by 7 bases, with 13 bases left in between. DNA of the CDR3: TGTGCCAGCAGCTTCGCAGGTAACGGGCAGCCCCAGCATTTT. Translating gives CASSFAGNGQPQHF.